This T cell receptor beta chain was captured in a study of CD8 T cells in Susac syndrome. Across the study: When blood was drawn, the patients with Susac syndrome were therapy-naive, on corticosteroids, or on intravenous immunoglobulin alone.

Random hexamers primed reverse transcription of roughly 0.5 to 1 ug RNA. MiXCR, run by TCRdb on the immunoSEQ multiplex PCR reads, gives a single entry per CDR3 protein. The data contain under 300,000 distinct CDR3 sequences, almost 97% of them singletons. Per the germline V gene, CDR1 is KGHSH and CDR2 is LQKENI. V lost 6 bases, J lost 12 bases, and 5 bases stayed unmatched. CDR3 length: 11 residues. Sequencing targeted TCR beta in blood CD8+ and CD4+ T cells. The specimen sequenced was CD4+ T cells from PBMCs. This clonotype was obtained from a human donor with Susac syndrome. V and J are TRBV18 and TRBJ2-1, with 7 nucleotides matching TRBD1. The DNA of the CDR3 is TGTGCCAGCTCCCGACAGGGTCTGCAGTTCTTC. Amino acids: CASSRQGLQFF.